This entry describes one T cell receptor beta chain. Its target is not known. This table comes from immunoSEQ multiplex PCR, and its TCRdb copy is limited to in-frame clones, with some not included. The sample holds some 60,000 clones, roughly 84% seen once. The ends lost 3 bases at V and 2 bases at J; junction bases unmatched: 4. The CDR3 loop spans 15 amino acids. Germline CDR1 is KGHSH and CDR2 is LQKENI. Patients' cancers were locally advanced or metastatic urothelial carcinomas. These data are taken from a study of PD-L1 blockade in urothelial cancer. On the study more broadly: Patients commenced atezolizumab around 2014, and it was given at 1,200 mg intravenously every 3 weeks. Bladder-origin urothelial cancer in males covered about nine tenths of the roughly 30 patients. Findings and limits, study-wide: Below-median blood TCR clonality before treatment forecast better survival.

The clonotype originates from a man in his fifties or sixties with urothelial cancer. Material: PBMCs, obtained around atezolizumab (anti-PD-L1) treatment. The rearrangement uses TRBV18 and TRBJ2-1; 7 bases are a match to TRBD2. Here the CDR3 reads CASSPRGSAYNEQFF. As DNA, the CDR3 is TGTGCCAGCTCACCGCGGGGGAGCGCCTACAATGAGCAGTTCTTC. The full variable domain, completed using reference TRBV18 and TRBJ2-1, is NAGVMQNPRHLVRRRGQEARLRCSPMKGHSHVYWYRQLPEEGLKFMVYLQKENIIDESGMPKERFSAEFPKEGPSILRIQQVVRGDSAAYFCASSPRGSAYNEQFFGPGTRLTVL.